The TCR beta chain described here comes from a study of blood T cell repertoires in COVID-19 (dated by TCRdb to about 2020). The study in broad terms: The collaborator samples originated in the United States, Italy and Spain and spanned the acute and convalescent phases of COVID-19. A freely available public database, intended as a resource for researchers studying the immune response to SARS-CoV-2, is where the repertoires were released. Nearly every sample came with metadata listing a de-identified subject ID, COVID-19 status, age in years and sex. Where available, HLA class I and class II types were obtained from metadata supplied by the sample provider rather than from assay-based typing. The prospective study material was composed of cDNA or gDNA derived from T cells, B-cell-depleted T cells, or PBMCs. Subjects who had been exposed to COVID-19, were actively infected with it, or had recovered from it provided the deeply sampled blood TCRbeta repertoires that made up the dataset. Samples came from the ongoing ImmuneRACE study (first 160 participants) plus 1,254 subjects from 6 global collaborators.

A word on this clone: Which antigen it targets is not known. Per-base quality was not reported, and no clone a single base away is much larger than it.

The CDR3 measures 15 amino acids from cysteine to phenylalanine. The entry retains the CDR3 DNA only, 45 bases that are in frame from base 1. V and J are truncated by 6 bases and 5 bases respectively, leaving an intervening sequence of 19 bases. Per the germline V gene (reference sequence), LNHDA is the CDR1 and SQIVND is the CDR2. Paper-wide results and their limitations: The quantity of clinical and demographic metadata differed by source and by participant and was supplied without curation.

The immunoSEQ Assay, a bias-controlled multiplex PCR, was used to amplify TCRbeta CDR3 regions from genomic DNA. As for how the authors treated the data: The number of nucleated cells in each sample was estimated from the amplification of reference gene primers within the assay. Sequence reads were collapsed and filtered to measure the absolute abundance of every unique TCRbeta CDR3 rearrangement. For each sample, productive Simpson clonality was calculated by taking the square root of Simpson's diversity index across productive rearrangements. Imported from immuneACCESS, the table was reduced by TCRdb to in-frame sequences with V and J called. These copies leave out some clones; in studies compared against another copy, an unresolved V gene accounts for under half, and the cause of the remainder is not known. That table supplies the V and J calls and clone size; D and trimming were determined from the DNA. For this sample the table gives over 200,000 clones, of which about 88% were detected only once. The biggest ten clones account for about 4.7% of the sample.

In the prospective study, participants were about 18 to 100 years old, resided in approximately 25 geographic areas of the United States, and were enrolled through a virtual design. In the prospective study, participants were assigned to cohorts based on the clinical history participants reported in a screening survey and a study questionnaire. Exposed participants were defined as having been in contact with someone with a PCR-confirmed or clinician-diagnosed COVID-19 case within 2 weeks of study entry. In the prospective study, mobile phlebotomists collected whole blood, serum and a nasopharyngeal or oropharyngeal swab from each participant. Participants in the prospective study had the option to provide additional blood draws and questionnaires over a roughly 2-month period. Before DNA extraction, prospective study blood samples were shipped either frozen or at room temperature.

The specimen was PBMCs or T cells enriched from blood (not recorded which). The receptor was derived from a woman aged 25 to 39 who had been exposed to COVID-19. The sequence links TRBV19 to TRBJ1-1; TRBD1 might be the D gene, on 6 matching bases. The CDR3 corresponds to CASRRGGGRTTEAFF. The nucleotide sequence reads as follows: TGTGCCAGTAGGCGGGGGGGCGGCCGAACGACTGAAGCTTTCTTT. Full variable domain (CDR3 extended with the reference TRBV19 and TRBJ1-1 proteins): DGGITQSPKYLFRKEGQNVTLSCEQNLNHDAMYWYRQDPGQGLRLIYYSQIVNDFQKGDIAEGYSVSREKKESFPLTVTSAQKNPTAFYLCASRRGGGRTTEAFFGQGTRLTVV.